This TCR beta chain was sequenced for a study of blood T cell repertoires in COVID-19. Study details: Both acute and convalescent COVID-19 samples were obtained from the United States, Italy and Spain.

This clone was detected only once. Study processing details: The assay estimated nucleated cells by amplifying reference gene primers. Libraries were prepared by immunoSEQ multiplex PCR; TCRdb keeps only in-frame clonotypes and omits some of them. Clone size and V and J calls were adopted from that table, with D and trimming inferred from the DNA. This sample has around 300,000 clones, with approximately 83% found just once. This TCR came from a human donor in a cohort sampled during active COVID-19. Specimen: peripheral blood.

CDR3 loop: CASTGQGRPQYF. CDR3 coding DNA: TGTGCCAGCACGGGACAGGGGAGGCCCCAGTACTTC. The rearrangement uses TRBV28 and TRBJ2-5; 10 bases are a match to TRBD1. CDR1 and CDR2 from the germline V gene are MDHEN and SYDVKM. Unmatched junction bases numbered 5, after V lost 7 bases and J lost 9 bases. The CDR3 has 12 amino acids.